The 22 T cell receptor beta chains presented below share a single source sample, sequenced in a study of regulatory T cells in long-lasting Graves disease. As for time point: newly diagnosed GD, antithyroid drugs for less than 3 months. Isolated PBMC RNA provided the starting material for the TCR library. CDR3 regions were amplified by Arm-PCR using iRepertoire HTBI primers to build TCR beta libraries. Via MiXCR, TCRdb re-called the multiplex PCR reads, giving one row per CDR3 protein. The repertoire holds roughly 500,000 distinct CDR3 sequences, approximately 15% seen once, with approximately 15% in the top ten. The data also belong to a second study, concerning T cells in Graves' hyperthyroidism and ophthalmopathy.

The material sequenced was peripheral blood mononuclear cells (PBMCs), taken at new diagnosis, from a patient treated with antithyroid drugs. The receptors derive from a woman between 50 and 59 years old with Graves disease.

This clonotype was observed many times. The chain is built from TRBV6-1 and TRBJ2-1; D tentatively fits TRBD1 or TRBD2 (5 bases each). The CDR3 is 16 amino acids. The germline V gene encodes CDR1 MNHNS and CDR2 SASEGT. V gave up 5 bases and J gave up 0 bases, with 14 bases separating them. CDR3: CASSRVGTISYNEQFF. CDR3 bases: TGTGCCAGCAGTCGCGTCGGGACCATCTCCTACAATGAGCAGTTCTTC.

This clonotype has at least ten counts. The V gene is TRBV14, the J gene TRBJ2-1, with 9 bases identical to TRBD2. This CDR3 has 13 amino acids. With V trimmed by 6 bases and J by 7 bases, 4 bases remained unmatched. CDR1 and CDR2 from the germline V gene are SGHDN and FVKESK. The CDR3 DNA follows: TGTGCCAGCAGACAAACTAGCGGGAATGAGCAGTTCTTC. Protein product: CASRQTSGNEQFF.

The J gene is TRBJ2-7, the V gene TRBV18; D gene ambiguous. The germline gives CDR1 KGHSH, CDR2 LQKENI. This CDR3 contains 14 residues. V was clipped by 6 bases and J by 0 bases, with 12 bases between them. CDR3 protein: CASSTTVRSYEQYF. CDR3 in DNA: TGTGCCAGCTCCACCACAGTACGCTCCTACGAGCAGTACTTC.

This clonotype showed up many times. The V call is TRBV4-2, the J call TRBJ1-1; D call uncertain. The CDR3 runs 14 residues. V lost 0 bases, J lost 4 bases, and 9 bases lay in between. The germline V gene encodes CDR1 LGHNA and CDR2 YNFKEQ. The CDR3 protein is CASSQDMGFTEAFF. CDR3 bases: TGTGCCAGCAGCCAAGATATGGGATTCACTGAAGCTTTCTTT.

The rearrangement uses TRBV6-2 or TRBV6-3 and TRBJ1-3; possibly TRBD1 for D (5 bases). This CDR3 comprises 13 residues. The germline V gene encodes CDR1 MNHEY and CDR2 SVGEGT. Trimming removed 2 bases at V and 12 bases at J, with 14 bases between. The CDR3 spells CASSYPRDADIYF. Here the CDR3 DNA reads TGTGCCAGCAGTTACCCACGGGACGCCGACATATATTTT.

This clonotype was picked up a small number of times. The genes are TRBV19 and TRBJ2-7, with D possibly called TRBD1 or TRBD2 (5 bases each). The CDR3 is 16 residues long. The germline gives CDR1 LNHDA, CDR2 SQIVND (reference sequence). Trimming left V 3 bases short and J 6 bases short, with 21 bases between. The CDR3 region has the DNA TGTGCCAGTAGTATCAGATCCGGGGCCGACGTCTTCGAGCAGTACTTC. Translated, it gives CASSIRSGADVFEQYF.

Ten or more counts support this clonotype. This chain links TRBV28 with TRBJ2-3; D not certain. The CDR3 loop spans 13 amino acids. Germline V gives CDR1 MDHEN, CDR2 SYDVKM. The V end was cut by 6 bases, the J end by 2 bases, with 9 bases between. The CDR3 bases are TGTGCCAGCAGCTTAGGCTTCACAGATACGCAGTATTTT. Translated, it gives CASSLGFTDTQYF.

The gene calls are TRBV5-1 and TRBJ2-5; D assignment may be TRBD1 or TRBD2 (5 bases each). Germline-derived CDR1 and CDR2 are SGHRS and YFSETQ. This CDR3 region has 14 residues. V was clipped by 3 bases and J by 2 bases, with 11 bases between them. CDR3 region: CASSWWGRQETQYF. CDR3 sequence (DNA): TGCGCCAGCAGCTGGTGGGGGAGACAAGAGACCCAGTACTTC.

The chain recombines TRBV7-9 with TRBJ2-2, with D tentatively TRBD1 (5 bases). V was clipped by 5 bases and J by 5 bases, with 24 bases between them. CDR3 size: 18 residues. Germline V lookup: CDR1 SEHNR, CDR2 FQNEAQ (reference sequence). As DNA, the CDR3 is TGTGCCAGCAGCGCACGATACAGGAGATCCCTAAGAACCGGGGAGCTGTTTTTT. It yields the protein CASSARYRRSLRTGELFF.

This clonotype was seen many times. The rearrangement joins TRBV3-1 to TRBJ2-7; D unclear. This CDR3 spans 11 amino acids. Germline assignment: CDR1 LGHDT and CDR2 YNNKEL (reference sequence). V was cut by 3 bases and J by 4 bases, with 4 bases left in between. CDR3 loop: CASSHAYEQYF. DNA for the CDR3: TGTGCCAGCAGCCATGCATACGAGCAGTACTTC.

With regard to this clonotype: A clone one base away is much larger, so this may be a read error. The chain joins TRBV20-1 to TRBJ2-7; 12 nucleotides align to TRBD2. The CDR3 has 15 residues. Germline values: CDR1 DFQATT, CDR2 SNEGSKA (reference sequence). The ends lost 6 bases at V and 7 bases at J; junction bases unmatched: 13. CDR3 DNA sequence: TGCAGTGCAACATCCGGGACTAGCGGGCGGAATGAGCAGTACTTC. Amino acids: CSATSGTSGRNEQYF.

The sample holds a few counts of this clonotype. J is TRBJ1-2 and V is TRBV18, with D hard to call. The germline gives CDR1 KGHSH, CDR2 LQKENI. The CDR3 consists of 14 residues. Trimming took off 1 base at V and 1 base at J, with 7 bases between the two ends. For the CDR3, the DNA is TGTGCCAGCTCACCACAGCTGAATAACTATGGCTACACCTTC. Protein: CASSPQLNNYGYTF.

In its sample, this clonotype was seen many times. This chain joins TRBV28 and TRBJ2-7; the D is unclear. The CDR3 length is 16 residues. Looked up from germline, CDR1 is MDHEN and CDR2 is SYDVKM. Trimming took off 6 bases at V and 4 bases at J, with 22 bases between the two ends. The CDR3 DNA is TGTGCCAGCAGCCCCCCCCCGTTGAGGTGGCTATACGAGCAGTACTTC. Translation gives CASSPPPLRWLYEQYF.

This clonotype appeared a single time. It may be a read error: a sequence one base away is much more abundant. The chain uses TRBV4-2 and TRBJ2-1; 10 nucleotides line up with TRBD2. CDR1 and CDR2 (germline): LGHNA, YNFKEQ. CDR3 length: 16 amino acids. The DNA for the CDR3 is TGTGCCAGCAGCCAAGATCTAGCGGGAGCCTACAGTGAGCAGTTCTTC. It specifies CASSQDLAGAYSEQFF.

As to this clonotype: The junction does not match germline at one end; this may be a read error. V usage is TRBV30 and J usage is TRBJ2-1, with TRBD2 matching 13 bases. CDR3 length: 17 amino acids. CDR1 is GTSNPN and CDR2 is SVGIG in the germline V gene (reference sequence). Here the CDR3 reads CAWGVARTSGSEDEQFF. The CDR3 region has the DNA TGTGCCTGGGGTGTAGCCCGGACTAGCGGGAGTGAGGATGAGCAGTTCTTC.

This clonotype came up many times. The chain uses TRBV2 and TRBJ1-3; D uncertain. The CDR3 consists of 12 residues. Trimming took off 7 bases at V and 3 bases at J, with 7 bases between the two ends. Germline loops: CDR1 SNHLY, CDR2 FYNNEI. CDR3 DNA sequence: TGTGCCAGCATGCAGAATGGAAACACCATATATTTT. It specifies CASMQNGNTIYF.

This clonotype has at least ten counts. The CDR3 nucleotides read TGTGCCAGCAGTTTGGCCGGACTAGCTGTCAGTACAGATACGCAGTATTTT. Translation: CASSLAGLAVSTDTQYF. This rearrangement joins TRBV28 to TRBJ2-3; 8 bases are a match to TRBD2. V gave up 3 bases and J gave up 3 bases; unmatched junction bases: 11. The CDR3 covers 17 residues. Germline V gene lookup returns CDR1 MDHEN and CDR2 SYDVKM.

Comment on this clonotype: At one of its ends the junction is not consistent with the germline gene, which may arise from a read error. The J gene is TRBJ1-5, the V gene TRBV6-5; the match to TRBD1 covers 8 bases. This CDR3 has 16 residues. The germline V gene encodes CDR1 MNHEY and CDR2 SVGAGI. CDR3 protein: CASSDSTGTGNQPQHF. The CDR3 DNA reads TGTGCCAGCAGTGACTCGACAGGGACAGGAAATCAGCCCCAGCATTTT.

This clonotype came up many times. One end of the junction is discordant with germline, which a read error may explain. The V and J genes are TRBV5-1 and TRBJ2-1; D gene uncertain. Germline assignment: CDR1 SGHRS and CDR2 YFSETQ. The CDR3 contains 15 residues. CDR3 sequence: CASSLEAGSYNEQFF. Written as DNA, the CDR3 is TGTGCCAGCAGCTTAGAGGCAGGCAGCTACAATGAGCAGTTCTTC.

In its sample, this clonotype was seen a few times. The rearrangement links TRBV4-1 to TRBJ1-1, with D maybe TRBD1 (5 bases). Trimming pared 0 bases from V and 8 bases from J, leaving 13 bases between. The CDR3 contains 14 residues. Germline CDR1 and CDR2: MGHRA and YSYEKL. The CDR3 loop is CASSQEAGSTEAFF. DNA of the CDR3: TGCGCCAGCAGCCAAGAGGCAGGGTCAACCGAAGCTTTCTTT.

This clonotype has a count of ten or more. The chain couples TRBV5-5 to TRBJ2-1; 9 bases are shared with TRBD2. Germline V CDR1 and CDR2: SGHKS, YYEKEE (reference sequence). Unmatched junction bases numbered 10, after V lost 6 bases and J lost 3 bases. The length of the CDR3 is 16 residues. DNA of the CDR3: TGTGCCAGCACCAACTCCGGCGGGAGGGTCTACAATGAGCAGTTCTTC. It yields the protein CASTNSGGRVYNEQFF.

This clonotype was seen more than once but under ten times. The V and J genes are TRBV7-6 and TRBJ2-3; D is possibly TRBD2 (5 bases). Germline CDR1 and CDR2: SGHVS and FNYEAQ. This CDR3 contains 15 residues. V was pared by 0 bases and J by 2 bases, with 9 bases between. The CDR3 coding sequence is TGTGCCAGCAGCTTAGCGGGAGCGCACACAGATACGCAGTATTTT. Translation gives CASSLAGAHTDTQYF.